This T cell receptor (beta chain) was captured by sequencing in a study of T cells in Graves' hyperthyroidism and ophthalmopathy. The study, taken as a whole, reports: Ophthalmopathy prediction by the model preceded onset by a median approximately 6.1 months.

From RNA transcripts, TCR beta CDR3 regions were amplified. TCR CDR3 regions were first amplified by RT-PCR with HTBI primers. MiXCR, applied by TCRdb to the multiplex PCR reads, yields one record per CDR3 protein. The sample has approximately 330,000 distinct CDR3 sequences, approximately 22% seen once. CDR1 is SGHTA, CDR2 FQGNSA, per germline. The CDR3 loop spans 15 amino acids. V lost 1 base and J lost 4; bases outside the gene matches: 4. This clonotype showed up many times. What it binds is not known. The material sequenced was blood. The chain employs TRBV7-2 and TRBJ2-1; 7 positions match TRBD1. This TCR was recovered from a woman between 50 and 59 years old with Graves' hyperthyroidism. CDR3 loop: CASSLEGRGYNEQFF. CDR3 bases: TGTGCCAGCAGCTTAGAAGGCAGGGGGTACAATGAGCAGTTCTTC.